This T cell receptor (beta chain) was profiled in a study of long-term antiretroviral therapy in people with HIV. Points from the study as a whole: Diversity measured after ART increased yet remained under transplant donor controls. Samples were collected from the mid-2000s to the late 2010s under possibly less effective ART regimens. Versus controls, repertoires in people with HIV had narrower CDR3 length ranges.

The CDR3 covers 15 residues. Germline-derived CDR1 and CDR2 are LNHNV and YYDKDF (reference sequence). The V end lost 0 bases, the J end lost 0 bases, and 9 bases lay between the germline ends. A minimum of one pre-ART and two post-ART PBMC samples existed for each donor. Remarks on this clone: Its antigen is not known.

The assay, immunoSEQ v3.0, was run at survey level. Assay used: immunoSEQ multiplex PCR; TCRdb lists only in-frame clones, some missing. The sample has over 15,000 clones; about 85% are singletons. Sequencing was performed on unsorted PBMCs, taken 0.5 years after starting antiretroviral therapy. This chain connects TRBV15 to TRBJ2-7; the D call may be TRBD1 or TRBD2 (5 bases each). The receptor comes from a woman aged 40 to 49 with HIV. CDR3 sequence: CATSRDLGTSYEQYF. The DNA of the CDR3 is TGTGCCACCAGCAGAGATCTAGGGACCTCCTACGAGCAGTACTTC.